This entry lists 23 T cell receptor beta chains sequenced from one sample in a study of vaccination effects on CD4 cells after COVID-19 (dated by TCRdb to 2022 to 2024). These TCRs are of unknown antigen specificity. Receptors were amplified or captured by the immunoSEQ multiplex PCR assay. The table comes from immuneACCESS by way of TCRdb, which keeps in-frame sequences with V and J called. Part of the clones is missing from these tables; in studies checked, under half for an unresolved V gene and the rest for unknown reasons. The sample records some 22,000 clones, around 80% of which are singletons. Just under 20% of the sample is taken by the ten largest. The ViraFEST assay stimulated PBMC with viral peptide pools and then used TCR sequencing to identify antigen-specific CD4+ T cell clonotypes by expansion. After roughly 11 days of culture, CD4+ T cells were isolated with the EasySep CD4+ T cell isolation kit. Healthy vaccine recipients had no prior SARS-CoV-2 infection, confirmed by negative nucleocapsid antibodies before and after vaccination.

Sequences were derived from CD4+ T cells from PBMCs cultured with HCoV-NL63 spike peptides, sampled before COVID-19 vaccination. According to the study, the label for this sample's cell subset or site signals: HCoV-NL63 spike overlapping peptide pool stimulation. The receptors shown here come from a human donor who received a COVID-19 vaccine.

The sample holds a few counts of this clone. The CDR3 bases are TGTGCCAGCAGCTCGGACACCAATTCACCCCTCCACTTT. Translation: CASSSDTNSPLHF. J is TRBJ1-6 and V is TRBV7-2, with D maybe TRBD1 (5 bases). Germline V gives CDR1 SGHTA, CDR2 FQGNSA. The CDR3 runs to 13 residues. V lost 4 bases and J 7 bases, leaving 8 bases between the germline ends.

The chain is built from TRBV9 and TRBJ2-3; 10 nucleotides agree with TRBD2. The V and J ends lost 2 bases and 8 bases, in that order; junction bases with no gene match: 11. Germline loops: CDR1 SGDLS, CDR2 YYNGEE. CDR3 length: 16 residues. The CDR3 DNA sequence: TGTGCCAGCAGCGTGATGGAGCGGGGGGGCCTGGCTACGCAGTATTTT. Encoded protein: CASSVMERGGLATQYF.

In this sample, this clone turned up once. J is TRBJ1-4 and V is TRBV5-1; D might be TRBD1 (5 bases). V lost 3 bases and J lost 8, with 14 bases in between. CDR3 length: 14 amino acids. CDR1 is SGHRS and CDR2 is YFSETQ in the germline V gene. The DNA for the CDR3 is TGCGCCAGCAGCTCCCCCGGGACGGAGGAAAAACTGTTTTTT. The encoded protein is CASSSPGTEEKLFF.

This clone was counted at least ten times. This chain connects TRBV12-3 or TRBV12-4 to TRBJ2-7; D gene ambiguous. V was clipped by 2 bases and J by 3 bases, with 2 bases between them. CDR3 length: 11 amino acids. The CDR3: CASSLHYEQYF. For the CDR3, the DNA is TGTGCCAGCAGTTTACACTACGAGCAGTACTTC.

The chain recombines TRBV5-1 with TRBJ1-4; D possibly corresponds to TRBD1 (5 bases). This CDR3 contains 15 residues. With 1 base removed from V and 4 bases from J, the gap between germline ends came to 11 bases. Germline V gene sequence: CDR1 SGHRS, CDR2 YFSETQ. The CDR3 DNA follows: TGCGCCAGCAGCTTGAACTTGGGGCTTAATGAAAAACTGTTTTTT. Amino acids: CASSLNLGLNEKLFF.

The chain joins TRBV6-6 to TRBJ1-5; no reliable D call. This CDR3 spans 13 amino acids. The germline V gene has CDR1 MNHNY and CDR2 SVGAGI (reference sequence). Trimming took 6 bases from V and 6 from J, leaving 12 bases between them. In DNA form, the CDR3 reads TGTGCCAGCAGCCTACTACTTTTTCAGCCCCAGCATTTT. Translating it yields CASSLLLFQPQHF.

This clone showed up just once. The CDR3 region has the DNA TGTGCCAGCTCAGCCAGATATGGCTATGGCTACACCTTC. Encoded protein: CASSARYGYGYTF. The rearrangement links TRBV18 to TRBJ1-2; the D is unclear. The length of the CDR3 is 13 residues. Germline CDR1 is KGHSH and CDR2 is LQKENI. V lost 5 bases, J lost 4 bases, and 11 bases lay in between. Using reference TRBV18 and TRBJ1-2 for the parts outside the CDR3, the full variable domain is NAGVMQNPRHLVRRRGQEARLRCSPMKGHSHVYWYRQLPEEGLKFMVYLQKENIIDESGMPKERFSAEFPKEGPSILRIQQVVRGDSAAYFCASSARYGYGYTFGSGTRLTVV.

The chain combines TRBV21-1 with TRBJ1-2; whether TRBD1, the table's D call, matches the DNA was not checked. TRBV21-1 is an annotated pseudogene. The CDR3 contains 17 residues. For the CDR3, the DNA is TGTGCCAGCAGCAGCCAGGGACAGCCCTCTACTAACTATGGCTACACCTTC. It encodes CASSSQGQPSTNYGYTF.

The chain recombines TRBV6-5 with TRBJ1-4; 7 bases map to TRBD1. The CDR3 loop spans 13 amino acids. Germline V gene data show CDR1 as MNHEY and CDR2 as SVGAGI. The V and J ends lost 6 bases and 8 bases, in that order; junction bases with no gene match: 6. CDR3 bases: TGTGCCAGCAGCCTGACAGGGCAAGAAAAACTGTTTTTT. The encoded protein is CASSLTGQEKLFF.

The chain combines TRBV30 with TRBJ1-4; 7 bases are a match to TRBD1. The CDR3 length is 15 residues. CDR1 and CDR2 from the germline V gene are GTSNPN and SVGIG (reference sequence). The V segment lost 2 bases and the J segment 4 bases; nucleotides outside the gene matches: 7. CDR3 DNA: TGTGCCTGGAGTAGAAGGGGGCGCGGTAATGAAAAACTGTTTTTT. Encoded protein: CAWSRRGRGNEKLFF.

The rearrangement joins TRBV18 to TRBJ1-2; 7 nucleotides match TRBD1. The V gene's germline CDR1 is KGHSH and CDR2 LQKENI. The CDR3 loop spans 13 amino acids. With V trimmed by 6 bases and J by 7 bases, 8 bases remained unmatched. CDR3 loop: CASSPSGTAGYTF. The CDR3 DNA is TGTGCCAGCTCGCCCAGCGGGACAGCTGGCTACACCTTC.

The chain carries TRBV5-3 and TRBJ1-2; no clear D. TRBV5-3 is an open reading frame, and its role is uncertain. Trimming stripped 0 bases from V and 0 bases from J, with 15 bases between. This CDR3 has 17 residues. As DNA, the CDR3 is TGTGCCAGAAGCTTGGTACATATGAAACGGTCTAACTATGGCTACACCTTC. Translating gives CARSLVHMKRSNYGYTF.

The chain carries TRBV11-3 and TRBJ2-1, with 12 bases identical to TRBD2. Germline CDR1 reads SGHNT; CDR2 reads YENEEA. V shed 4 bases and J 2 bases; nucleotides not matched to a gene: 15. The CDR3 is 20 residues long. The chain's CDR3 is CASSSQTGSTSGRTYNEQFF. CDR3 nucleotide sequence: TGTGCCAGCAGCTCCCAGACAGGATCGACTAGCGGGAGAACCTACAATGAGCAGTTCTTC. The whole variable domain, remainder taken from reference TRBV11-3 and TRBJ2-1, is EAGVVQSPRYKIIEKKQPVAFWCNPISGHNTLYWYLQNLGQGPELLIRYENEEAVDDSQLPKDRFSAERLKGVDSTLKIQPAELGDSAVYLCASSSQTGSTSGRTYNEQFFGPGTRLTVL.

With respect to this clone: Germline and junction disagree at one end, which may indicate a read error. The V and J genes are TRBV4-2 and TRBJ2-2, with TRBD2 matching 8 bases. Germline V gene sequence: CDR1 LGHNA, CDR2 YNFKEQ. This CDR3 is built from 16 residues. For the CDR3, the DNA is TGTGCCAGCAGACAAGGGTCAGGCGGGGGGTTCGGGGAGCTGTTTTTT. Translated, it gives CASRQGSGGGFGELFF.

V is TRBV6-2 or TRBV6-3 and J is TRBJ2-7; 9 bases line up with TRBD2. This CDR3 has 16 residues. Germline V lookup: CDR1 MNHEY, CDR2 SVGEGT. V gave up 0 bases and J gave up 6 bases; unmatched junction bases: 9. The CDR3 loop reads CASSYSSGSGSSEQYF. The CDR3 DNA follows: TGTGCCAGCAGTTACTCCTCGGGTAGCGGGAGTTCCGAGCAGTACTTC.

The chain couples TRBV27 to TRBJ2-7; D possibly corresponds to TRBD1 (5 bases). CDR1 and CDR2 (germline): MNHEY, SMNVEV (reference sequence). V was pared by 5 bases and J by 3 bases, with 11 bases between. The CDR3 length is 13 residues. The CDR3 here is CASSRTSHYEQYF. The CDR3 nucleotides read TGTGCCAGCAGTAGGACAAGCCACTACGAGCAGTACTTC.

This CDR3 is CATSRDPWTGASYEQYF. CDR3 nucleotides: TGTGCCACCAGCAGAGATCCCTGGACAGGGGCTTCCTACGAGCAGTACTTC. The chain is built from TRBV15 and TRBJ2-7, with 9 bases aligning to TRBD1. This CDR3 region has 17 residues. V trimming: 0 bases; J trimming: 1 base; junction bases outside the gene matches: 7. Germline CDR1 is LNHNV and CDR2 is YYDKDF (reference sequence).

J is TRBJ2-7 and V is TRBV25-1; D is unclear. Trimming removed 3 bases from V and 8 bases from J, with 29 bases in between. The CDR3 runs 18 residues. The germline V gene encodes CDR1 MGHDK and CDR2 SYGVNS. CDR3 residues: CASSDSPDQVLQSQKQYF. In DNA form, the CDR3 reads TGTGCCAGCAGTGATTCCCCCGATCAGGTCTTACAGAGTCAGAAGCAGTACTTC.

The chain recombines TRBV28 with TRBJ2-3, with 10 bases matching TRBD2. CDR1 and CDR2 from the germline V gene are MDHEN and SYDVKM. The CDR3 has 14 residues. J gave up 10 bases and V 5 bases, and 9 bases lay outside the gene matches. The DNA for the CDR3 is TGTGCCAGCAGTACCTCTAGCGGGAGAAGCCCGCAGTATTTT. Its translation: CASSTSSGRSPQYF.

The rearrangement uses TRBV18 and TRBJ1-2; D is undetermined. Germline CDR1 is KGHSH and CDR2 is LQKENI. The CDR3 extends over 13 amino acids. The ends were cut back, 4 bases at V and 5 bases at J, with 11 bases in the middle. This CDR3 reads CASSRTGSYGYTF. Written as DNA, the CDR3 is TGTGCCAGCTCACGGACCGGCAGTTATGGCTACACCTTC.

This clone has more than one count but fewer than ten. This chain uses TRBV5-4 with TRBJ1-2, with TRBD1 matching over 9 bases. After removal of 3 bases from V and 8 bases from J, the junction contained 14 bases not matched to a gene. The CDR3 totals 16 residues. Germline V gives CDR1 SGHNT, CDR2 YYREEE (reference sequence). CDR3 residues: CASSSGTGRISAGYTF. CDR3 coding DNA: TGTGCCAGCAGCTCCGGGACAGGGAGAATCTCAGCCGGCTACACCTTC.

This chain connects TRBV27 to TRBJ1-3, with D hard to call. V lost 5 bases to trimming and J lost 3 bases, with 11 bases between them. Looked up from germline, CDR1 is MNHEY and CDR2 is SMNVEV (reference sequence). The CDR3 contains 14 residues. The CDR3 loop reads CASSPRTLGNTIYF. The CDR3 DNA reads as TGTGCCAGCAGTCCACGTACTCTTGGAAACACCATATATTTT.

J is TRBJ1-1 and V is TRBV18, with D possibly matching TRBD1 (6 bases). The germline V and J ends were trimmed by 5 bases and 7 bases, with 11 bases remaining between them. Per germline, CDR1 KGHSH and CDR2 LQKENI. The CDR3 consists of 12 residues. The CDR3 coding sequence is TGTGCCAGCTCATCGCAGGGGATTGAAGCTTTCTTT. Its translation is CASSSQGIEAFF.